The sequence of this T cell receptor beta chain was determined in a study of immune evolution from preneoplasia to lung adenocarcinoma. Study details: HLA loss of heterozygosity: roughly 7.5% AIS, roughly 15% MIA, around 35% ADC, none AAH.

Germline trimming cut 5 bases from V and 4 bases from J; bases unmatched to any gene: 7. Germline CDR1 and CDR2: MDHEN and SYDVKM. This CDR3 has 15 amino acids. Premalignant or tumor cells were enriched by macro-dissection after pathologic assessment. Concerning this clone: What it recognizes is unknown.

Clones were read by immunoSEQ multiplex PCR, and TCRdb kept only the in-frame ones, dropping some. Counted here are some 11,000 clones, around 82% occurring once; the ten biggest clones make up more than 3%. Findings and caveats of the study: Compared with EGFR-mutant or double wild-type lesions, KRAS-mutant nodules were more clonal. Normal lung had the highest top T cell clone frequencies.

This chain uses TRBV28 with TRBJ2-1, with 8 bases fitting TRBD1. Sequenced material: FFPE minimally invasive lung adenocarcinoma tissue. The origin of this receptor is a person aged 70 to 85 with lung adenocarcinoma. CDR3 region: CASSPGGRRYNEQFF. DNA for the CDR3: TGTGCCAGCAGTCCAGGGGGCCGCCGGTACAATGAGCAGTTCTTC.